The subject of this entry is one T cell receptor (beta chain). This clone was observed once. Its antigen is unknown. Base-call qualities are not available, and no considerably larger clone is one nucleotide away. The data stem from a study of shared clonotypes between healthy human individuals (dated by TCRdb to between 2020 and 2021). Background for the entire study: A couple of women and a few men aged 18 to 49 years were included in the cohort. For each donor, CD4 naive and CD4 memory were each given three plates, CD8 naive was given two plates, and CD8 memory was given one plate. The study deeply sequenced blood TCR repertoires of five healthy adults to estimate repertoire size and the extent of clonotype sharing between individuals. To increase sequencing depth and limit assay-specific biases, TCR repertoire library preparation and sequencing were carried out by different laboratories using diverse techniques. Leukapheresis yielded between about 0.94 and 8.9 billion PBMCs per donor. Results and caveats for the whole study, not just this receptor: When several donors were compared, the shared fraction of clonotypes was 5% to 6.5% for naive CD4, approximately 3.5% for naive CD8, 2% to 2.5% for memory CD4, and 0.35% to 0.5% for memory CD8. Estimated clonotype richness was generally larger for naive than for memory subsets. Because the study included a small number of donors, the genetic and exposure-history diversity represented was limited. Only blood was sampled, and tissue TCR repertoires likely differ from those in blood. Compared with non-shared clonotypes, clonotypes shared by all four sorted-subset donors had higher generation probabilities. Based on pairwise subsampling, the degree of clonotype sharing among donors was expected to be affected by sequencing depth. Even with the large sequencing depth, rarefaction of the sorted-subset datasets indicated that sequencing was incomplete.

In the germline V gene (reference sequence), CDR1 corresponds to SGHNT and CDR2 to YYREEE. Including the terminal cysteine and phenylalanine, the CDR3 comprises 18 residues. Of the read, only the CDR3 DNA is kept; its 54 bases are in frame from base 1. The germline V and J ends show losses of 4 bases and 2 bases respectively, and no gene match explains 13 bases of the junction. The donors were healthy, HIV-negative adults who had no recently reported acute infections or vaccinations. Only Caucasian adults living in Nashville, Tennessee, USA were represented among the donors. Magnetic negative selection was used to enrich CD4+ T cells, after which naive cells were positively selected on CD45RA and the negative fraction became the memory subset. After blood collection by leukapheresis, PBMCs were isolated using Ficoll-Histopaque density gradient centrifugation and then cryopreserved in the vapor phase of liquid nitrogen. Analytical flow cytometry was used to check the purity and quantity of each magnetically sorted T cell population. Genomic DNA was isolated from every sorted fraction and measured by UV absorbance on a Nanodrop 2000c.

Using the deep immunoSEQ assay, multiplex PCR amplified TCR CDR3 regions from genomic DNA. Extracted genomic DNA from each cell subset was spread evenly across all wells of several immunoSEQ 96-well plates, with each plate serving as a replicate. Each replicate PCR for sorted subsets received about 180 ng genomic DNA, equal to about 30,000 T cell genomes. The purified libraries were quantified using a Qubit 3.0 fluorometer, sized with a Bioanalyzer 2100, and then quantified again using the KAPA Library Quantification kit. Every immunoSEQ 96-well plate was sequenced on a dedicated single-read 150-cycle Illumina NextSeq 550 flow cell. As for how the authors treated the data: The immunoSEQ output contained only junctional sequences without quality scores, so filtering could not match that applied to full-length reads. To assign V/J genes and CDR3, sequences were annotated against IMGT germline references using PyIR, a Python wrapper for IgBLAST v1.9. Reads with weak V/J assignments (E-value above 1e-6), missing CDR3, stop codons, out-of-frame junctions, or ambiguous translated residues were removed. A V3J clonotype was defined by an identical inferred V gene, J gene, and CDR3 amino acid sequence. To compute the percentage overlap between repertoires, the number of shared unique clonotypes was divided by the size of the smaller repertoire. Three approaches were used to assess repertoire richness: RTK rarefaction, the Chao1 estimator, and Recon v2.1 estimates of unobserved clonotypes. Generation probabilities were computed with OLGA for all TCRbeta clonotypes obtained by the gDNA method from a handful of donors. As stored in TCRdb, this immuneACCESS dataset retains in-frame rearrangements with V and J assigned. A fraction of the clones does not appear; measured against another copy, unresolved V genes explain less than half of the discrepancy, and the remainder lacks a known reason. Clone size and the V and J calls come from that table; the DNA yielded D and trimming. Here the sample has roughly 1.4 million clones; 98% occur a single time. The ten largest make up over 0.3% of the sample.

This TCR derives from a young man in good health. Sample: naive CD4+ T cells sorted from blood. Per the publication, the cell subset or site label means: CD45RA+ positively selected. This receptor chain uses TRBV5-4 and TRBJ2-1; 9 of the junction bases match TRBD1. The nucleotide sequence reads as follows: TGTGCCAGCAGCGACCCGGGACAGGGTGCATTCCCCTACAATGAGCAGTTCTTC. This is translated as CASSDPGQGAFPYNEQFF.